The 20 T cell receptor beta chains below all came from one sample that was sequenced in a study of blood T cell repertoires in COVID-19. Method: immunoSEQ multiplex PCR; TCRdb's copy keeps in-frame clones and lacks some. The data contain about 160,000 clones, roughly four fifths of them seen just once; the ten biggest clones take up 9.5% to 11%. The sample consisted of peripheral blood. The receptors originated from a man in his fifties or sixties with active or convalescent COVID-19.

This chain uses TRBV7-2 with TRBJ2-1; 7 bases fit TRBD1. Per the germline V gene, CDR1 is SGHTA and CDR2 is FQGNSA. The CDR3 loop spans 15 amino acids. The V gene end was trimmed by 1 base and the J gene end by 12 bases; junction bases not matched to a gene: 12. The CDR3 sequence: CASSLEYRGAIPQFF. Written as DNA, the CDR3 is TGTGCCAGCAGCTTAGAGTACAGGGGCGCCATCCCGCAGTTCTTC.

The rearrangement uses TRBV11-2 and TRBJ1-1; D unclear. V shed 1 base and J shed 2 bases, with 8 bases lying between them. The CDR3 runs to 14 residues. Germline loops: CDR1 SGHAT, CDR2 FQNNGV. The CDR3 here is CASSLAGFNTEAFF. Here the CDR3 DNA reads TGTGCCAGCAGCTTAGCAGGTTTTAACACTGAAGCTTTCTTT.

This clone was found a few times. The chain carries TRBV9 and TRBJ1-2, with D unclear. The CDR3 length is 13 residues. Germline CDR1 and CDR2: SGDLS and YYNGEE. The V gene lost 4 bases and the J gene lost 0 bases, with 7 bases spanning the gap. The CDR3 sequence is CASSLDTNYGYTF. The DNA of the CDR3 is TGTGCCAGCAGCCTTGACACTAACTATGGCTACACCTTC. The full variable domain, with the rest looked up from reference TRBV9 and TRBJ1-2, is DSGVTQTPKHLITATGQRVTLRCSPRSGDLSVYWYQQSLDQGLQFLIQYYNGEERAKGNILERFSAQQFPDLHSELNLSSLELGDSALYFCASSLDTNYGYTFGSGTRLTVV.

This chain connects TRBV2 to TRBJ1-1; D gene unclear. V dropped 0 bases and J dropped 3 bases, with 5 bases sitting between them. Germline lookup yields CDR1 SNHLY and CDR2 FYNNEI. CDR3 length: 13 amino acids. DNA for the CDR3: TGTGCCAGCAGTGAAGCGCGGGACACTGAAGCTTTCTTT. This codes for CASSEARDTEAFF.

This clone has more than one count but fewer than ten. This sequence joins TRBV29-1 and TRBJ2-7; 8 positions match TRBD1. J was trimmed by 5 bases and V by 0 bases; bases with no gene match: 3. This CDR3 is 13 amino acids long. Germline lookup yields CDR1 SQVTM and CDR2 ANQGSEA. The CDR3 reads CSVEDDRGNEQYF. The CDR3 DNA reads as TGCAGCGTTGAAGATGACAGGGGTAACGAGCAGTACTTC.

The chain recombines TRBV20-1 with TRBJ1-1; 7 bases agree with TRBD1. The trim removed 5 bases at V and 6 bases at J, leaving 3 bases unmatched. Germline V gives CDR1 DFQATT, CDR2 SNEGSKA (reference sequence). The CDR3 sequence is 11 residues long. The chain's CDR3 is CSASTGAEAFF. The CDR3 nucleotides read TGCAGTGCTTCAACAGGGGCTGAAGCTTTCTTT.

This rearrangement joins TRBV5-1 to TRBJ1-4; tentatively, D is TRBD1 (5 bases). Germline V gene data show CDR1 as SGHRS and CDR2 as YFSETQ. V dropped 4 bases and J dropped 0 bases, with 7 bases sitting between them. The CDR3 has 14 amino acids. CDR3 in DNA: TGCGCCAGCAGCACGGGGGCAACTAATGAAAAACTGTTTTTT. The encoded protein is CASSTGATNEKLFF.

CDR3 DNA sequence: TGTGCCAGCAGAAGGGGACTCGTGGTATGGGAGACCCAGTACTTC. Amino acids: CASRRGLVVWETQYF. The rearrangement uses TRBV2 and TRBJ2-5; TRBD2 is a possible D gene (6 bases). V was shortened by 6 bases and J by 5 bases, with 19 bases between the two germline ends. The germline V gene has CDR1 SNHLY and CDR2 FYNNEI. CDR3 length equals 15 residues.

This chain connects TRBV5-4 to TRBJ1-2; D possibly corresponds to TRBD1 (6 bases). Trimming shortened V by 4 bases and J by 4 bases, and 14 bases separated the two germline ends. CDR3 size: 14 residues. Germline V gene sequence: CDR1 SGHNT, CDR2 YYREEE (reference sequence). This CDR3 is CASSPEGQLYGYTF. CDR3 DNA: TGTGCCAGCAGCCCGGAAGGACAGCTCTATGGCTACACCTTC.

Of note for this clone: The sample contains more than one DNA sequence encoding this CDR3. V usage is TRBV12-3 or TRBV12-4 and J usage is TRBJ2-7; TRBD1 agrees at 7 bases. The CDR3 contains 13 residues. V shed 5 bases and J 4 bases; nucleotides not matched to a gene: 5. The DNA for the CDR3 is TGTGCCAGCAGTCCTGACAGGGCTTACGAGCAGTACTTC. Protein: CASSPDRAYEQYF.

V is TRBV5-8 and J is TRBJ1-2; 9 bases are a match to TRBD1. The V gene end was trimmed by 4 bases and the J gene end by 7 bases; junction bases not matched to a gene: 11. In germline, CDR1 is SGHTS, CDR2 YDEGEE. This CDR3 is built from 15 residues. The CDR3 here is CASSPPGTGNRGYTF. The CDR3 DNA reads TGTGCCAGCAGCCCTCCCGGGACAGGGAATCGTGGCTACACCTTC. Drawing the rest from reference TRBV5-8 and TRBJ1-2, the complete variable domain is EAGVTQSPTHLIKTRGQQATLRCSPISGHTSVYWYQQALGLGLQFLLWYDEGEERNRGNFPPRFSGRQFPNYSSELNVNALELEDSALYLCASSPPGTGNRGYTFGSGTRLTVV.

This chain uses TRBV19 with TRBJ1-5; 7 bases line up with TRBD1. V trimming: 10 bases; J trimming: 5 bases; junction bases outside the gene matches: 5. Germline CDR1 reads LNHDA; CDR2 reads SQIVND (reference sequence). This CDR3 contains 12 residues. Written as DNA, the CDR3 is TGTGCCACCAGGACAGGTGATCAGCCCCAGCATTTT. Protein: CATRTGDQPQHF.

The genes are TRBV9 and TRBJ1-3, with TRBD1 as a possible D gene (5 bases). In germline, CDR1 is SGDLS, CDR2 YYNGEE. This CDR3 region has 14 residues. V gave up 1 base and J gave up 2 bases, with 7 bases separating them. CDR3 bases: TGTGCCAGCAGCGTACAGGGCCCTGGAAACACCATATATTTT. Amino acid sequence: CASSVQGPGNTIYF.

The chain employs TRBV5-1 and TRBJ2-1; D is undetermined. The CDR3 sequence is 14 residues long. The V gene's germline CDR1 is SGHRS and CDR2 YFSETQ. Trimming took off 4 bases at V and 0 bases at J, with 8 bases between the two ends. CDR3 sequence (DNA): TGCGCCAGCAGCGTAGATCGCTCCTACAATGAGCAGTTCTTC. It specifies CASSVDRSYNEQFF. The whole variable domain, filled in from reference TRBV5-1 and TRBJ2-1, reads KAGVTQTPRYLIKTRGQQVTLSCSPISGHRSVSWYQQTPGQGLQFLFEYFSETQRNKGNFPGRFSGRQFSNSRSEMNVSTLELGDSALYLCASSVDRSYNEQFFGPGTRLTVL.

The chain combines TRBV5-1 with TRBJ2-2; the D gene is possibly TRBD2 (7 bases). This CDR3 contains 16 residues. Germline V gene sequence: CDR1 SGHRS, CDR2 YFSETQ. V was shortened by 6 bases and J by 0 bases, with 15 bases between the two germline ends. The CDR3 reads CASTGGPTPNTGELFF. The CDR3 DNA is TGCGCCAGCACGGGGGGCCCTACTCCGAACACCGGGGAGCTGTTTTTT.

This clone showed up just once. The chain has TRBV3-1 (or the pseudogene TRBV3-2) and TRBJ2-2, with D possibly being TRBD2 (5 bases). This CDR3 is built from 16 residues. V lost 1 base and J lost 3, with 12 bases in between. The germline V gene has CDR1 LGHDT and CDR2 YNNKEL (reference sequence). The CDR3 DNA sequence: TGTGCCAGCAGCCAAGTGATCAGGCGGGACACCGGGGAGCTGTTTTTT. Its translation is CASSQVIRRDTGELFF.

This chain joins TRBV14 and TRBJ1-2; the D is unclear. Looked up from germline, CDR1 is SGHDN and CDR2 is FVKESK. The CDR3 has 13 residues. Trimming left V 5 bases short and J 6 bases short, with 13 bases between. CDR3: CASSWTASHGYTF. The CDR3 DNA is TGTGCCAGCAGCTGGACTGCCTCCCATGGCTACACCTTC.

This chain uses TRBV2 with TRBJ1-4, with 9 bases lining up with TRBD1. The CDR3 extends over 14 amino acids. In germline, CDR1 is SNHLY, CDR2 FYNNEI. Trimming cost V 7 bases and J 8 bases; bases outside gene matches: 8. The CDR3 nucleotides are TGTGCCAGCAAACGGGGGACAGGGCAAGAAAAACTGTTTTTT. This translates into CASKRGTGQEKLFF. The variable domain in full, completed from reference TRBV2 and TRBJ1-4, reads EPEVTQTPSHQVTQMGQEVILRCVPISNHLYFYWYRQILGQKVEFLVSFYNNEISEKSEIFDDQFSVERPDGSNFTLKIRSTKLEDSAMYFCASKRGTGQEKLFFGSGTQLSVL.

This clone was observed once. The CDR3 spells CASSQVGVADTQYF. The CDR3 DNA follows: TGTGCCAGCAGCCAAGTCGGAGTCGCAGATACGCAGTATTTT. This sequence joins TRBV16 and TRBJ2-3; D unresolved. Trimming pared 2 bases from V and 4 bases from J, leaving 10 bases between. The germline gives CDR1 KGHSY, CDR2 FQNENV. The CDR3 length is 14 residues.

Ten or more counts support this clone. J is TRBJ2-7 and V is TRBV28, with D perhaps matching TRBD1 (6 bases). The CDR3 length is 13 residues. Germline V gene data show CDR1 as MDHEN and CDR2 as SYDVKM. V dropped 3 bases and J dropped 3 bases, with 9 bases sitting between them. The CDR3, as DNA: TGTGCCAGCAGTTTTCAGGGGCGCTACGAGCAGTACTTC. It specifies CASSFQGRYEQYF.